A single sample gave rise to the 13 T cell receptor beta chains below, sequenced in a study of cytotoxic CD8 clonotypes in ibrutinib-treated CLL. Sequencing used immunoSEQ multiplex PCR; TCRdb keeps in-frame clones, though not all of them. The sample contains around 310,000 clones, 70% to 80% of which appear only once. The sequencing used PBMCs, collected before ibrutinib treatment. Source of these receptors: a human donor with chronic lymphocytic leukemia.

A single count supports this clone. The V call is TRBV7-8, the J call TRBJ2-3; the match to TRBD2 covers 8 bases. V trimming: 2 bases; J trimming: 6 bases; junction bases outside the gene matches: 7. This CDR3 is 15 amino acids long. CDR1 and CDR2 (germline): SGHVS, FQNEAQ. CDR3 in DNA: TGTGCCAGCAGCTTACGAGCGGGAGTTGGTGATACGCAGTATTTT. As protein: CASSLRAGVGDTQYF.

This clone was seen only a few times. This CDR3 is CASSWGTGRGQPQHF. CDR3 sequence (DNA): TGTGCCAGCAGCTGGGGAACAGGGAGGGGCCAGCCCCAGCATTTT. This rearrangement joins TRBV7-2 to TRBJ1-5, with TRBD1 as a possible D gene (6 bases). V lost 4 bases, J lost 7 bases, and 17 bases lay in between. This CDR3 contains 15 residues. Germline V gene data show CDR1 as SGHTA and CDR2 as FQGNSA.

The rearrangement links TRBV11-2 to TRBJ1-2, with D maybe TRBD1 (5 bases). The CDR3 is 16 amino acids. Germline V gene sequence: CDR1 SGHAT, CDR2 FQNNGV. V dropped 6 bases and J dropped 8 bases, with 25 bases sitting between them. CDR3: CASRYHQRGTSEGYTF. The CDR3 nucleotides are TGTGCCAGCAGGTACCATCAGCGGGGCACCTCGGAAGGCTACACCTTC.

V gene TRBV20-1 combines with J gene TRBJ1-1; 10 nucleotides line up with TRBD1. Germline values: CDR1 DFQATT, CDR2 SNEGSKA (reference sequence). J lost 11 bases, V lost 1 base, and 1 base had no gene match. The CDR3 consists of 11 residues. The CDR3 DNA sequence: TGCAGTGCTAGAGTGGGACAGGGGGCTTTCTTT. It is translated as CSARVGQGAFF.

This rearrangement joins TRBV13 to TRBJ2-1; D not certain. Trimming took off 2 bases at V and 2 bases at J, with 7 bases between the two ends. CDR3 length: 14 residues. Germline CDR1 and CDR2: PRHDT and FYEKMQ (reference sequence). In nucleotides, the CDR3 is TGTGCCAGCAGCTTAATTGGGACCTACAATGAGCAGTTCTTC. Its protein is CASSLIGTYNEQFF.

The rearrangement links TRBV4-3 to TRBJ2-3; TRBD2 is a possible D gene (6 bases). This CDR3 has 19 amino acids. Trimming pared 2 bases from V and 3 bases from J, leaving 24 bases between. The V gene's germline CDR1 is LGHNA and CDR2 YSLEER. CDR3 coding DNA: TGCGCCAGCAGCCAAACCCTCGGCGGGCGGGGAAGCGGGACAGATACGCAGTATTTT. Its translation: CASSQTLGGRGSGTDTQYF.

This rearrangement joins TRBV18 to TRBJ1-3; no clear D gene. Trimming cost V 1 base and J 3 bases, with 19 bases left between them. Germline V CDR1 and CDR2: KGHSH, LQKENI. The CDR3 spans 18 residues. Here the CDR3 reads CASSPLVDPGMYGNTIYF. CDR3 in DNA: TGTGCCAGCTCACCACTCGTTGATCCGGGGATGTATGGAAACACCATATATTTT.

This sequence joins TRBV27 and TRBJ2-3; D not certain. CDR3 length: 14 amino acids. Germline-derived CDR1 and CDR2 are MNHEY and SMNVEV (reference sequence). V was shortened by 2 bases and J by 2 bases, with 8 bases between the two germline ends. The CDR3 bases are TGTGCCAGCAGTTTAGACACACTCACAGATACGCAGTATTTT. It translates to CASSLDTLTDTQYF.

V is TRBV28 and J is TRBJ2-2; 8 positions match TRBD1. CDR3 length: 15 residues. V dropped 6 bases and J dropped 4; count of bases not matched to a gene: 7. Looked up from germline, CDR1 is MDHEN and CDR2 is SYDVKM. Here the CDR3 DNA reads TGTGCCAGCAGCAGGACAGGGCCGTTCACCGGGGAGCTGTTTTTT. As protein: CASSRTGPFTGELFF.

In regard to this clone: The same CDR3 arises from other DNA sequences in this sample as well. The chain is built from TRBV7-2 and TRBJ2-7; D is undetermined. The CDR3 spans 11 residues. V was clipped by 5 bases and J by 3 bases, with 5 bases between them. CDR1 is SGHTA, CDR2 FQGNSA, per germline. CDR3: CASSLDYEQYF. For the CDR3, the DNA is TGTGCCAGCAGCCTCGACTACGAGCAGTACTTC.

This chain links TRBV6-1 with TRBJ2-3; 11 nucleotides agree with TRBD2. Trimming cost V 3 bases and J 6 bases; bases outside gene matches: 5. CDR3 length: 15 amino acids. CDR1 is MNHNS, CDR2 SASEGT, per germline. CDR3: CASSELAGGMDTQYF. In DNA form, the CDR3 reads TGTGCCAGCAGTGAGCTAGCGGGAGGCATGGATACGCAGTATTTT.

This clone was counted once. The CDR3 sequence is CASSLMSVPKGQPQHF. The DNA for the CDR3 is TGTGCCAGCAGTTTAATGTCAGTCCCTAAGGGCCAGCCCCAGCATTTT. The gene calls are TRBV27 and TRBJ1-5; no reliable D call. V lost 2 bases to trimming and J lost 7 bases, with 18 bases between them. CDR1 is MNHEY, CDR2 SMNVEV, per germline (reference sequence). The CDR3 is 16 residues long.

V is TRBV7-6 and J is TRBJ2-1, with 10 bases that match TRBD2. The CDR3 is made up of 15 amino acids. V shed 4 bases and J 7 bases; nucleotides not matched to a gene: 7. Germline values: CDR1 SGHVS, CDR2 FNYEAQ. The CDR3 protein is CASSYEAGGLNEQFF. In DNA, the CDR3 is TGTGCCAGCAGCTACGAAGCGGGAGGGCTTAATGAGCAGTTCTTC.